The 28 T cell receptor beta chains below come from one sample, sequenced in a study of blood T cell repertoires in COVID-19. Only in-frame clones appear in the TCRdb table, and some are missing; sequencing was by immunoSEQ multiplex PCR. This sample has 90,000 to 150,000 clones, with around 87% found just once. Sequencing input: peripheral blood. These receptors came from a woman in her 50s with acute or convalescent COVID-19.

The chain links TRBV14 to TRBJ2-4, with TRBD1 identical over 8 bases. CDR1 is SGHDN, CDR2 FVKESK, per germline. Losses at the gene ends were 3 bases for V and 6 bases for J; bases not matched to a gene: 7. This CDR3 spans 15 amino acids. As DNA, the CDR3 is TGTGCCAGCAGCCAGGGGACAGGTGGGGGAAACATTCAGTACTTC. It translates to CASSQGTGGGNIQYF. The full variable domain, rest sourced from reference TRBV14 and TRBJ2-4, is EAGVTQFPSHSVIEKGQTVTLRCDPISGHDNLYWYRRVMGKEIKFLLHFVKESKQDESGMPNNRFLAERTGGTYSTLKVQPAELEDSGVYFCASSQGTGGGNIQYFGAGTRLSVL.

This chain joins TRBV27 and TRBJ2-7, with D uncertain. The length of the CDR3 is 13 residues. The germline V gene encodes CDR1 MNHEY and CDR2 SMNVEV (reference sequence). The ends were cut back, 0 bases at V and 4 bases at J, with 7 bases in the middle. The CDR3 bases are TGTGCCAGCAGTTTATCACAGAATTACGAGCAGTACTTC. This sequence encodes CASSLSQNYEQYF.

The chain uses TRBV7-9 and TRBJ2-7, with D possibly TRBD1 on 7 matching bases. This CDR3 comprises 11 residues. The V end lost 10 bases, the J end lost 5 bases, and 12 bases lay between the germline ends. Per the germline V gene, CDR1 is SEHNR and CDR2 is FQNEAQ (reference sequence). CDR3 DNA: TGTGCCACCAGGGGGGCGGACGAGCAGTACTTC. This sequence encodes CATRGADEQYF.

This clone was seen only once. The chain employs TRBV30 and TRBJ2-3, with D tentatively TRBD2 (6 bases). The CDR3 runs 14 residues. CDR1 is GTSNPN and CDR2 is SVGIG in the germline V gene (reference sequence). The ends were cut back, 2 bases at V and 6 bases at J, with 15 bases in the middle. The CDR3 protein is CAWSLGGKADTQYF. CDR3 coding DNA: TGTGCCTGGAGTCTGGGCGGGAAGGCGGATACGCAGTATTTT.

The chain carries TRBV11-2 and TRBJ2-1; 9 nucleotides agree with TRBD2. The CDR3 is made up of 15 amino acids. Germline V gene lookup returns CDR1 SGHAT and CDR2 FQNNGV. Trimming at V came to 3 bases and at J to 4 bases, leaving 4 bases not matched to a gene. The CDR3, as DNA: TGTGCCAGCAGCTTGTGGACTAGCGAGTACAATGAGCAGTTCTTC. It translates to CASSLWTSEYNEQFF.

This clone was recorded once. The chain uses TRBV11-3 and TRBJ2-5; the match to TRBD2 covers 8 bases. V gave up 7 bases and J gave up 1 base; unmatched junction bases: 11. Germline V CDR1 and CDR2: SGHNT, YENEEA. The CDR3 runs to 16 residues. The DNA of the CDR3 is TGTGCCAGCAACCACGGTAGCGGGGTTATCCAAGAGACCCAGTACTTC. Its translation: CASNHGSGVIQETQYF. The full variable domain, with the rest looked up from reference TRBV11-3 and TRBJ2-5, is EAGVVQSPRYKIIEKKQPVAFWCNPISGHNTLYWYLQNLGQGPELLIRYENEEAVDDSQLPKDRFSAERLKGVDSTLKIQPAELGDSAVYLCASNHGSGVIQETQYFGPGTRLLVL.

V and J are TRBV19 and TRBJ2-3, with D possibly TRBD1 on 5 matching bases. The CDR3 is made up of 15 amino acids. Between the trimmed V and J ends, which lost 3 bases and 3 bases, there was a span of 13 bases. The germline V gene has CDR1 LNHDA and CDR2 SQIVND (reference sequence). Written as DNA, the CDR3 is TGTGCCAGTAGTATCGTCCAGGGTTGGACAGATACGCAGTATTTT. Encoded protein: CASSIVQGWTDTQYF.

The chain recombines TRBV6-2 or TRBV6-3 with TRBJ1-2; D gene ambiguous. Trimming took off 6 bases at V and 4 bases at J, with 9 bases between the two ends. From germline, CDR1 is MNHEY and CDR2 SVGEGT. The CDR3 spans 12 residues. CDR3 coding DNA: TGTGCCAGCAGCCCCACAGCCTATGGCTACACCTTC. Translation: CASSPTAYGYTF.

The CDR3 protein is CASSKGQGGYGYTF. The CDR3 nucleotides are TGTGCCAGCAGTAAGGGACAGGGCGGCTATGGCTACACCTTC. The chain recombines TRBV6-2 or TRBV6-3 with TRBJ1-2, with 9 bases that match TRBD1. This CDR3 is built from 14 residues. Germline V lookup: CDR1 MNHEY, CDR2 SVGEGT. Trimming at V came to 5 bases and at J to 4 bases, leaving 5 bases not matched to a gene.

This chain uses TRBV29-1 with TRBJ1-1, with 8 positions matching TRBD1. After removal of 6 bases from V and 4 bases from J, the junction contained 10 bases not matched to a gene. CDR3 length: 14 amino acids. CDR1 is SQVTM, CDR2 ANQGSEA, per germline. CDR3 protein: CSVLDRGGGTEAFF. CDR3 sequence (DNA): TGCAGCGTCCTAGACAGGGGAGGAGGCACTGAAGCTTTCTTT.

The chain employs TRBV6-6 and TRBJ1-5, with a tentative D call TRBD1 (6 bases). The V and J ends lost 4 bases and 0 bases respectively, with 10 bases between them. The CDR3 covers 15 residues. CDR1 and CDR2 from the germline V gene are MNHNY and SVGAGI (reference sequence). Here the CDR3 DNA reads TGTGCCAGCAGTTGGTACAGGGATAGCAATCAGCCCCAGCATTTT. Its protein product is CASSWYRDSNQPQHF.

This clone was counted a single time. The chain links TRBV7-2 to TRBJ2-5; maybe TRBD1 (6 bases). Looked up from germline, CDR1 is SGHTA and CDR2 is FQGNSA. V gave up 1 base and J gave up 2 bases, with 8 bases separating them. The CDR3 runs to 14 residues. In nucleotides, the CDR3 is TGTGCCAGCAGCTTAGGTGGGACACAAGAGACCCAGTACTTC. The encoded protein is CASSLGGTQETQYF.

This chain links TRBV19 with TRBJ1-5, with D maybe TRBD1 (6 bases). Germline-derived CDR1 and CDR2 are LNHDA and SQIVND (reference sequence). The V end was cut by 3 bases, the J end by 6 bases, with 12 bases between. The CDR3 runs 14 residues. CDR3 nucleotide sequence: TGTGCCAGTAGTATGAACAGGGATGTTCAGCCCCAGCATTTT. Translation: CASSMNRDVQPQHF.

J is TRBJ2-6 and V is TRBV5-8; 7 nucleotides align to TRBD1. V shed 2 bases, J shed 3 bases, and the junction held 14 bases outside the gene matches. The CDR3 sequence is 19 residues long. From germline, CDR1 is SGHTS and CDR2 YDEGEE. CDR3 residues: CASSFLGQSYLGGANVLTF. The CDR3 DNA is TGTGCCAGCAGCTTCCTGGGACAGTCTTATCTTGGTGGGGCCAACGTCCTGACTTTC.

This clone was observed a handful of times. The chain employs TRBV7-8 and TRBJ1-1; D gene uncertain. The germline V and J ends were trimmed by 5 bases and 11 bases, with 12 bases remaining between them. Germline lookup yields CDR1 SGHVS and CDR2 FQNEAQ. This CDR3 comprises 11 residues. The DNA of the CDR3 is TGTGCCAGCAGCCGTATTACGGAGGCTTTCTTT. This sequence encodes CASSRITEAFF.

V gene TRBV24-1 combines with J gene TRBJ1-2; 8 bases agree with TRBD1. Germline CDR1 KGHDR, CDR2 SFDVKD. The CDR3 sequence is 12 residues long. J was trimmed by 5 bases and V by 8 bases; bases with no gene match: 3. CDR3 region: CATMGQDYGYTF. The CDR3 coding sequence is TGTGCCACCATGGGACAGGATTATGGCTACACCTTC.

The chain has TRBV10-3 and TRBJ1-2, with 7 bases that match TRBD1. This CDR3 region has 14 residues. Germline CDR1 ENHRY, CDR2 SYGVKD. Trimming removed 0 bases from V and 8 bases from J; junction bases left unmatched: 6. The CDR3 sequence is CAISESETGRGYTF. The CDR3 nucleotides are TGTGCCATCAGTGAGTCTGAGACAGGGAGGGGCTACACCTTC.

In its sample, this clone was seen a few times. The chain links TRBV6-5 to TRBJ1-1; 9 positions agree with TRBD1. Germline CDR1 reads MNHEY; CDR2 reads SVGAGI. The CDR3 consists of 13 residues. The V segment lost 5 bases and the J segment 5 bases; nucleotides outside the gene matches: 3. The CDR3 sequence is CASSRTGETEAFF. In nucleotides, the CDR3 is TGTGCCAGCAGTCGGACAGGGGAGACTGAAGCTTTCTTT.

V is TRBV5-4 and J is TRBJ2-6, with 9 bases identical to TRBD1. Germline values: CDR1 SGHNT, CDR2 YYREEE (reference sequence). CDR3 size: 18 residues. V gave up 0 bases and J gave up 3 bases; unmatched junction bases: 7. The CDR3 bases are TGTGCCAGCAGCTTGGCCGGGACAGGGTTGGTTGGGGCCAACGTCCTGACTTTC. Amino acids: CASSLAGTGLVGANVLTF.

The CDR3 loop reads CASSPVAGTGELFF. The CDR3, as DNA: TGTGCCAGCAGTCCCGTGGCAGGCACCGGGGAGCTGTTTTTT. The rearrangement uses TRBV13 and TRBJ2-2; no clear D. The germline V gene has CDR1 PRHDT and CDR2 FYEKMQ (reference sequence). This CDR3 is built from 14 residues. The V gene lost 6 bases and the J gene lost 4 bases, with 12 bases spanning the gap. Full variable domain (remainder filled in from reference TRBV13 and TRBJ2-2): AAGVIQSPRHLIKEKRETATLKCYPIPRHDTVYWYQQGPGQDPQFLISFYEKMQSDKGSIPDRFSAQQFSDYHSELNMSSLELGDSALYFCASSPVAGTGELFFGEGSRLTVL.

V usage is TRBV7-2 and J usage is TRBJ1-1, with 9 bases that match TRBD1. The CDR3 totals 16 residues. V was pared by 4 bases and J by 9 bases, with 15 bases of the junction left unmatched. Germline V gene sequence: CDR1 SGHTA, CDR2 FQGNSA. The CDR3 protein is CASSSGGTGLHPKAFF. CDR3 DNA sequence: TGTGCCAGCAGCTCGGGGGGGACAGGGTTACATCCAAAAGCTTTCTTT. The entire variable domain, with the rest obtained from reference TRBV7-2 and TRBJ1-1, is as follows: GAGVSQSPSNKVTEKGKDVELRCDPISGHTALYWYRQSLGQGLEFLIYFQGNSAPDKSGLPSDRFSAERTGGSVSTLTIQRTQQEDSAVYLCASSSGGTGLHPKAFFGQGTRLTVV.

This chain links TRBV7-8 with TRBJ1-6, with TRBD1 identical over 8 bases. CDR3 length: 16 residues. V shed 6 bases and J 13 bases; nucleotides not matched to a gene: 17. Per germline, CDR1 SGHVS and CDR2 FQNEAQ. CDR3 bases: TGTGCCAGCAGTCCCTACTGGGGACAGGAGCCTTTTCCCCTCCACTTT. Translation gives CASSPYWGQEPFPLHF.

This clone was counted once. J is TRBJ2-7 and V is TRBV7-2; a weak D match, TRBD1 (5 bases). With 5 bases removed from V and 4 bases from J, the gap between germline ends came to 15 bases. The CDR3 has 14 amino acids. CDR1 SGHTA and CDR2 FQGNSA come from the germline V gene. As DNA, the CDR3 is TGTGCCAGCAGCCCGCGTTCAGGGCATTACGAGCAGTACTTC. Amino acid sequence: CASSPRSGHYEQYF.

The chain uses TRBV12-3 or TRBV12-4 and TRBJ2-2, with a tentative D call TRBD2 (5 bases). The V end was cut by 1 base, the J end by 7 bases, with 7 bases between. The CDR3 consists of 13 residues. CDR3 bases: TGTGCCAGCAGTTTAGGGCGGGTCGGGGAGCTGTTTTTT. Its protein product is CASSLGRVGELFF.

The chain links TRBV12-5 to TRBJ2-5; D gene ambiguous. CDR3 length: 11 residues. Germline loops: CDR1 LGHNT, CDR2 FRNRAP. Trimming shortened V by 7 bases and J by 4 bases, and 7 bases separated the two germline ends. The chain's CDR3 is CASELRETQYF. For the CDR3, the DNA is TGTGCTAGTGAGTTGCGAGAGACCCAGTACTTC.

The chain employs TRBV7-8 and TRBJ1-2; TRBD1 is a possible D gene (6 bases). The V end lost 1 base, the J end lost 5 bases, and 11 bases lay between the germline ends. The CDR3 has 14 amino acids. Per germline, CDR1 SGHVS and CDR2 FQNEAQ. DNA for the CDR3: TGTGCCAGCAGCTTAGGGCAGGGGTGGTATGGCTACACCTTC. The encoded protein is CASSLGQGWYGYTF.

This chain connects TRBV11-2 to TRBJ2-1; 10 nucleotides line up with TRBD2. Germline-derived CDR1 and CDR2 are SGHAT and FQNNGV. This CDR3 contains 18 residues. Germline trimming cut 3 bases from V and 5 bases from J; bases unmatched to any gene: 13. CDR3 residues: CASSFGRFTSGADNEQFF. The CDR3 DNA follows: TGTGCCAGCAGCTTTGGGCGGTTTACTAGCGGGGCAGACAATGAGCAGTTCTTC.

The chain employs TRBV6-2 or TRBV6-3 and TRBJ1-2, with D tentatively TRBD1 (5 bases). V lost 0 bases and J 8 bases, leaving 10 bases between the germline ends. The CDR3 totals 13 residues. Germline-derived CDR1 and CDR2 are MNHEY and SVGEGT. CDR3 protein: CASSYSGGRGYTF. In nucleotides, the CDR3 is TGTGCCAGCAGTTACTCGGGGGGTCGAGGCTACACCTTC.